This T cell receptor (beta chain) originates from a study of shared clonotypes between healthy human individuals. Profiling relied on immunoSEQ multiplex PCR, and the TCRdb table lists in-frame clones only, not all of them. The data show about 2 million clones, over 85% seen once. The naive CD8 population came from CD45RO-negative cells selected for CCR7, without terminally differentiated effector memory CD45RA+ cells. The specimen sequenced was naive CD8+ T cells sorted from blood. The source of this sequence is a man between 18 and 29 years old in good health.

CDR3 coding DNA: TGTGCCCGCAGGGAGGGCTATGGCTACACCTTC. It is translated as CARREGYGYTF. The chain uses TRBV30 and TRBJ1-2; maybe TRBD1 (5 bases). The germline CDR1 and CDR2 sequences are GTSNPN and SVGIG (reference sequence). V lost 8 bases and J lost 4, with 11 bases in between. The CDR3 loop spans 11 amino acids.